These T cell receptor beta chains were read from a single sample in a study of shared clonotypes between healthy human individuals. The repertoire was sequenced with immunoSEQ multiplex PCR; TCRdb's copy has only in-frame clones and lacks some. There are hundreds of thousands of clones in the sample; approximately 95% occur only once, and approximately 0.06% lies in the top ten. Sequencing was carried out using naive CD4+ T cells sorted from blood. The receptors were gathered from a woman aged 25-40 years in good health. Each CDR3 is given with its conserved first and last residue. Each record gives: D gene, V gene, CDR3 length, J gene, clone size, CDR3 protein, CDR3 DNA. D genes are given only for firm matches. Expanded clones are given a class, and other clones once, few, many or no size at all.

d_gene: TRBD2; v_gene: TRBV10-3; len: 15; j_gene: TRBJ2-7; abundance: NA; CDR3aa: CAISERGSIPGEQYF; CDR3nt: TGTGCCATCAGTGAGCGCGGGAGCATTCCTGGGGAGCAGTACTTC
d_gene: NA; v_gene: TRBV28; len: 16; j_gene: TRBJ2-1; abundance: NA; CDR3aa: CASSTVLVFTYNEQFF; CDR3nt: TGTGCCAGCAGTACCGTACTAGTCTTTACCTACAATGAGCAGTTCTTC
d_gene: TRBD2; v_gene: TRBV19; len: 14; j_gene: TRBJ2-7; abundance: NA; CDR3aa: CASVSGTSGGEQYF; CDR3nt: TGTGCCAGCGTAAGCGGGACTAGCGGCGGTGAGCAGTACTTC
d_gene: NA; v_gene: TRBV5-1; len: 13; j_gene: TRBJ2-7; abundance: NA; CDR3aa: CASSSDIDYEQYF; CDR3nt: TGCGCCAGCAGTTCAGACATAGACTACGAGCAGTACTTC
d_gene: NA; v_gene: TRBV28; len: 13; j_gene: TRBJ2-7; abundance: NA; CDR3aa: CASSLPRQGEQYF; CDR3nt: TGTGCCAGCAGCCTCCCGAGGCAGGGCGAGCAGTACTTC
d_gene: NA; v_gene: TRBV19; len: 14; j_gene: TRBJ1-1; abundance: NA; CDR3aa: CASSMPGMNTEAFF; CDR3nt: TGTGCCAGTAGTATGCCCGGCATGAACACTGAAGCTTTCTTT
d_gene: TRBD1; v_gene: TRBV5-8; len: 17; j_gene: TRBJ1-6; abundance: NA; CDR3aa: CASSLTGAGAYNSPLHF; CDR3nt: TGTGCCAGCAGCCTCACAGGGGCCGGTGCCTATAATTCACCCCTCCACTTT
d_gene: NA; v_gene: TRBV30; len: 11; j_gene: TRBJ1-3; abundance: NA; CDR3aa: CAWTREGTIYF; CDR3nt: TGTGCCTGGACCCGGGAGGGCACCATATATTTT
d_gene: NA; v_gene: TRBV6-5; len: 15; j_gene: TRBJ2-7; abundance: NA; CDR3aa: CASSYSFLDSYEQYF; CDR3nt: TGTGCCAGCAGTTACTCGTTTCTGGACAGCTACGAGCAGTACTTC
d_gene: NA; v_gene: TRBV7-9; len: 15; j_gene: TRBJ2-1; abundance: once; CDR3aa: CASSLVGRVVSEQFF; CDR3nt: TGTGCCAGCAGCTTAGTCGGGCGGGTTGTAAGTGAGCAGTTCTTC
d_gene: NA; v_gene: TRBV6-5; len: 13; j_gene: TRBJ2-5; abundance: NA; CDR3aa: CASSYSSVETQYF; CDR3nt: TGTGCCAGCAGTTACAGCAGCGTGGAGACCCAGTACTTC
d_gene: TRBD2; v_gene: TRBV2; len: 14; j_gene: TRBJ2-7; abundance: NA; CDR3aa: CASRVLAGTYEQYF; CDR3nt: TGTGCCAGCAGGGTACTAGCGGGAACCTACGAGCAGTACTTC
d_gene: TRBD2; v_gene: TRBV2; len: 13; j_gene: TRBJ2-1; abundance: NA; CDR3aa: CASRVAGVNEQFF; CDR3nt: TGTGCCAGCCGGGTAGCGGGAGTAAATGAGCAGTTCTTC
d_gene: TRBD1; v_gene: TRBV27; len: 15; j_gene: TRBJ2-7; abundance: NA; CDR3aa: CASSPRGTGVYEQYF; CDR3nt: TGTGCCAGCAGCCCGAGGGGGACAGGGGTCTACGAGCAGTACTTC
d_gene: TRBD2; v_gene: TRBV5-6; len: 17; j_gene: TRBJ2-7; abundance: NA; CDR3aa: CASSLSRTSGISYEQYF; CDR3nt: TGTGCCAGCAGCTTGTCAAGGACTAGCGGGATCTCCTACGAGCAGTACTTC
d_gene: TRBD2; v_gene: TRBV20-1; len: 11; j_gene: TRBJ2-5; abundance: NA; CDR3aa: CSEGREETQYF; CDR3nt: TGCAGTGAAGGGCGGGAGGAAACCCAGTACTTC
d_gene: NA; v_gene: TRBV28; len: 13; j_gene: TRBJ2-7; abundance: NA; CDR3aa: CASSLEGAYEQYF; CDR3nt: TGTGCCAGCAGTTTAGAGGGAGCCTACGAGCAGTACTTC
d_gene: NA; v_gene: TRBV18; len: 14; j_gene: TRBJ1-4; abundance: NA; CDR3aa: CASSRSAVEGKLFF; CDR3nt: TGTGCCAGCTCAAGATCCGCTGTAGAGGGGAAACTGTTTTTT
d_gene: TRBD1; v_gene: TRBV23-1; len: 15; j_gene: TRBJ2-7; abundance: NA; CDR3aa: CASSQGTGRISEQYF; CDR3nt: TGCGCCAGCAGTCAAGGGACAGGGCGAATTTCCGAGCAGTACTTC
d_gene: TRBD2; v_gene: TRBV5-4; len: 17; j_gene: TRBJ2-2; abundance: NA; CDR3aa: CASSLAEAGVNTGELFF; CDR3nt: TGTGCCAGCAGCTTGGCTGAGGCGGGAGTAAATACCGGGGAGCTGTTTTTT
d_gene: TRBD2; v_gene: TRBV28; len: 14; j_gene: TRBJ2-7; abundance: NA; CDR3aa: CASNTATSVYEQYF; CDR3nt: TGTGCCAGCAATACTGCGACTAGCGTTTACGAGCAGTACTTC
d_gene: NA; v_gene: TRBV27; len: 15; j_gene: TRBJ2-3; abundance: NA; CDR3aa: CASTSSYGFRDTQYF; CDR3nt: TGTGCCAGCACCTCAAGTTACGGGTTCCGGGATACGCAGTATTTT
d_gene: NA; v_gene: TRBV30; len: 14; j_gene: TRBJ1-6; abundance: NA; CDR3aa: CAWLRSRGNSPLHF; CDR3nt: TGTGCCTGGTTAAGGTCCCGAGGCAATTCACCCCTCCACTTT
d_gene: NA; v_gene: TRBV6-5; len: 14; j_gene: TRBJ2-7; abundance: NA; CDR3aa: CASTVGGLVYEQYF; CDR3nt: TGTGCCAGCACCGTAGGGGGTCTGGTTTACGAGCAGTACTTC
d_gene: TRBD2; v_gene: TRBV28; len: 15; j_gene: TRBJ2-7; abundance: once; CDR3aa: CASSFRLAGAYEQYF; CDR3nt: TGTGCCAGCAGTTTTCGTCTAGCGGGAGCCTACGAGCAGTACTTC
d_gene: TRBD2; v_gene: TRBV28; len: 14; j_gene: TRBJ2-1; abundance: NA; CDR3aa: CASRASGRVDEQFF; CDR3nt: TGTGCCAGCAGGGCTAGCGGGAGAGTCGATGAGCAGTTCTTC
d_gene: TRBD1; v_gene: TRBV5-4; len: 16; j_gene: TRBJ1-4; abundance: NA; CDR3aa: CASSSRRDRAGEKLFF; CDR3nt: TGTGCCAGCAGCTCCAGAAGGGACAGGGCAGGGGAAAAACTGTTTTTT
d_gene: TRBD2; v_gene: TRBV4-2; len: 16; j_gene: TRBJ2-7; abundance: NA; CDR3aa: CASSQDLAGGTYEQYF; CDR3nt: TGTGCCAGCAGCCAAGATTTGGCGGGAGGAACCTACGAGCAGTACTTC
d_gene: NA; v_gene: TRBV7-9; len: 17; j_gene: TRBJ2-7; abundance: NA; CDR3aa: CASSLKSPGPPSYEQYF; CDR3nt: TGTGCCAGCAGCTTAAAGTCGCCGGGCCCTCCTTCCTACGAGCAGTACTTC